Listed below are T cell receptor beta chains from one sample, sequenced in a study of cytomegalovirus exposure and HLA in healthy donors. Data came from immunoSEQ multiplex PCR; TCRdb stores just in-frame clones and leaves some out. The sample has roughly 140,000 clones, approximately 80% seen once. Sequenced: PBMCs. These receptors were collected from a man younger than 45 in good health and CMV-seropositive. Both conserved end residues are part of each CDR3. Fields, in order: clone size, J gene, V gene, CDR3 length, D gene, CDR3 protein, CDR3 DNA. D genes are given only for firm matches. Where a row states a size, it is once, few, many or the class of an expanded clone; other rows omit it.

once	TRBJ2-2	TRBV19	15	TRBD2	CASKLAGDYIGELFF	TGTGCCAGCAAACTAGCGGGAGACTATATCGGGGAGCTGTTTTTT
.	TRBJ2-7	TRBV7-2	12	.	CASGYSRYEQYF	TGTGCCAGCGGATACAGCCGCTACGAGCAGTACTTC
.	TRBJ2-2	TRBV5-1	16	TRBD2	CASNPGTSAFPGELFF	TGCGCCAGCAACCCGGGGACTAGCGCATTCCCCGGGGAGCTGTTTTTT
.	TRBJ2-2	TRBV9	17	TRBD1	CASSGGDRGLYTGELFF	TGTGCCAGCAGCGGAGGGGACAGGGGGCTGTACACCGGGGAGCTGTTTTTT
.	TRBJ2-1	TRBV6-6	15	TRBD1	CASSLGTVRDNEQFF	TGTGCCAGCAGTCTCGGGACAGTTAGGGACAATGAGCAGTTCTTC
.	TRBJ2-7	TRBV21-1	11	.	CASILGSEQYF	TGTGCCAGCATTCTAGGATCCGAGCAGTACTTC
.	TRBJ2-2	TRBV19	14	TRBD1	CASSRTGDTGELFF	TGTGCCAGTTCCCGGACAGGGGACACCGGGGAGCTGTTTTTT
.	TRBJ1-1	TRBV21-1	13	.	CASRLTGCTEAFF	TGTGCCAGCAGATTGACAGGGTGCACTGAAGCTTTCTTT
.	TRBJ2-1	TRBV29-1	14	TRBD1	CSVDRDRLYNEQFF	TGCAGCGTTGATAGGGACAGGCTATACAATGAGCAGTTCTTC
.	TRBJ1-1	TRBV28	15	TRBD1	CASSSTGSGFTEAFF	TGTGCCAGCAGTTCGACAGGGAGTGGGTTCACTGAAGCTTTCTTT
.	TRBJ2-1	TRBV28	14	TRBD2	CASGSSGQNNEQFF	TGTGCCAGCGGTTCTAGCGGCCAAAATAATGAGCAGTTCTTC
.	TRBJ2-1	TRBV7-9	14	TRBD1	CASTRDRVNNEQFF	TGTGCCAGCACCCGAGACAGGGTAAACAATGAGCAGTTCTTC
.	TRBJ1-2	TRBV9	15	TRBD1	CASSVGSGQGSGYTF	TGTGCCAGCAGCGTAGGATCGGGACAGGGGTCTGGCTACACCTTC
once	TRBJ2-7	TRBV11-3	17	TRBD2	CASSSPSTSGGAHEQYF	TGTGCCAGCAGCTCCCCTTCGACTAGCGGGGGGGCCCACGAGCAGTACTTC
.	TRBJ2-3	TRBV9	15	.	CASSVDGGSTDTQYF	TGTGCCAGCAGCGTAGATGGCGGGAGCACAGATACGCAGTATTTT
.	TRBJ1-6	TRBV4-1	14	.	CASSLPGEYSPLHF	TGCGCCAGCAGCCTCCCGGGAGAGTATTCACCCCTCCACTTT
.	TRBJ2-3	TRBV2	12	.	CASGGSTDTQYF	TGTGCCAGCGGCGGGAGCACAGATACGCAGTATTTT